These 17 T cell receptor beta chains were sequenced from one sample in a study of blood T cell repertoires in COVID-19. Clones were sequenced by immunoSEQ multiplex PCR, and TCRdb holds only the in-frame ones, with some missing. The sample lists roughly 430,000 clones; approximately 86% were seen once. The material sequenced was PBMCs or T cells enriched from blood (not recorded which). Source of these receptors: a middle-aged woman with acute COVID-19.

The CDR3 DNA sequence: TGTGCCAGTAGTCAGGACAGGGGGCTCATCTATGGCTACACCTTC. It encodes CASSQDRGLIYGYTF. The chain joins TRBV19 to TRBJ1-2; the match to TRBD1 covers 11 bases. Losses at the gene ends were 5 bases for V and 4 bases for J; bases not matched to a gene: 6. This CDR3 is built from 15 residues. Germline lookup yields CDR1 LNHDA and CDR2 SQIVND (reference sequence).

CDR3 DNA sequence: TGCGCCAGCAGTGAGCCAGGGGAAACCGGCGAGCAGTACTTC. It specifies CASSEPGETGEQYF. V is TRBV10-1 and J is TRBJ2-7; D possibly corresponds to TRBD1 (6 bases). CDR3 size: 14 residues. Germline V gene sequence: CDR1 WNHNN, CDR2 SYGVQD (reference sequence). V was cut by 2 bases and J by 6 bases, with 14 bases left in between.

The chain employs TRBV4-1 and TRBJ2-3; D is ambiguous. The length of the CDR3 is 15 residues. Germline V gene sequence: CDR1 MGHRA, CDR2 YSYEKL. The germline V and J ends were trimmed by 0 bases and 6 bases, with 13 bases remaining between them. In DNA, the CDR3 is TGCGCCAGCAGCCAAGATCCTGGGCCTGTGGATACGCAGTATTTT. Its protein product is CASSQDPGPVDTQYF.

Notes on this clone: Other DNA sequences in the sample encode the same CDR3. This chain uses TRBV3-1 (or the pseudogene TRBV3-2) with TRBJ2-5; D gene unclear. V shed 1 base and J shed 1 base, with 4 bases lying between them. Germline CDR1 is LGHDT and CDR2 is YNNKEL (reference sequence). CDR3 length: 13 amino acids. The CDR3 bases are TGTGCCAGCAGCCAAGCCCGCCAAGAGACCCAGTACTTC. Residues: CASSQARQETQYF.

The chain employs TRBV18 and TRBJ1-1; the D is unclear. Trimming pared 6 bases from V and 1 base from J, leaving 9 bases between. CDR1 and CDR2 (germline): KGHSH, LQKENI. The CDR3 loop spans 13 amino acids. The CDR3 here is CASSAVANTEAFF. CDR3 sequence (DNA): TGTGCCAGCTCCGCGGTAGCGAACACTGAAGCTTTCTTT.

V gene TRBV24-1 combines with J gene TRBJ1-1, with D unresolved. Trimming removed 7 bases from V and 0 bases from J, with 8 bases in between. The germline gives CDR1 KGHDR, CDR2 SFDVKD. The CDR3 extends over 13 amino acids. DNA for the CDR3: TGTGCCACCAGAAGCGTTATGAACACTGAAGCTTTCTTT. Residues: CATRSVMNTEAFF.

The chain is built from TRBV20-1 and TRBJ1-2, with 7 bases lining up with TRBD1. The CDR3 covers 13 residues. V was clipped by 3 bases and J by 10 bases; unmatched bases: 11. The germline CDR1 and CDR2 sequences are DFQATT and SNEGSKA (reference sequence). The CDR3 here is CSASKGAGFAYTF. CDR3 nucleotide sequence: TGCAGTGCTAGTAAGGGGGCCGGTTTCGCCTACACCTTC.

The CDR3 coding sequence is TGTGCCAGCAGTCCAGAGGGGGTCAGGGCGAATTCACCCCTCCACTTT. Translating gives CASSPEGVRANSPLHF. The rearrangement links TRBV2 to TRBJ1-6, with D tentatively TRBD1 (6 bases). Deletions cut 5 bases from V and 7 bases from J, with 18 bases between. CDR3 length equals 16 residues. Germline assignment: CDR1 SNHLY and CDR2 FYNNEI. The full variable domain, with the rest looked up from reference TRBV2 and TRBJ1-6, is EPEVTQTPSHQVTQMGQEVILRCVPISNHLYFYWYRQILGQKVEFLVSFYNNEISEKSEIFDDQFSVERPDGSNFTLKIRSTKLEDSAMYFCASSPEGVRANSPLHFGNGTRLTVT.

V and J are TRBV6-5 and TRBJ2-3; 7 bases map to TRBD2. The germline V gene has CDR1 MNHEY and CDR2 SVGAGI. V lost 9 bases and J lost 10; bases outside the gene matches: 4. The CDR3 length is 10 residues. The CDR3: CASEGGAQYF. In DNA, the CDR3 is TGTGCCAGTGAGGGAGGGGCGCAGTATTTT.

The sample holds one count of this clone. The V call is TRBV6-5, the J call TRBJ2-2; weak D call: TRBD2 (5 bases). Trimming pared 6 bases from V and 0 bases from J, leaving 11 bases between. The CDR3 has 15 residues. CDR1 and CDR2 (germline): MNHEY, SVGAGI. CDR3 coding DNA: TGTGCCAGCAGGAGGGAGAAGGCGAACACCGGGGAGCTGTTTTTT. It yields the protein CASRREKANTGELFF.

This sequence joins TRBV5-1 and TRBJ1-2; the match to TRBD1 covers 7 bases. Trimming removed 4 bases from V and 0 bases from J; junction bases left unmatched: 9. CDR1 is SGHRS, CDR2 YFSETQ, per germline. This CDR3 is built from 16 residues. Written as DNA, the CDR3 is TGCGCCAGCAGCCAAACAGGGGCGTCGACTAACTATGGCTACACCTTC. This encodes CASSQTGASTNYGYTF.

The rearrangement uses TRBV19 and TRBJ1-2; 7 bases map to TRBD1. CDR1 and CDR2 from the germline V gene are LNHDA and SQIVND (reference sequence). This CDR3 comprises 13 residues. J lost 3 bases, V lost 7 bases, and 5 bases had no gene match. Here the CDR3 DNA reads TGTGCCAGTACCTCGACAGGGTACTATGGCTACACCTTC. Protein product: CASTSTGYYGYTF.

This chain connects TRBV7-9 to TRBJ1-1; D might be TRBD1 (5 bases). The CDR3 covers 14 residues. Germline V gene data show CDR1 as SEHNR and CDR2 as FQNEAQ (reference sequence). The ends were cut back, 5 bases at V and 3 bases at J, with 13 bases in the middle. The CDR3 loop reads CASSLDRGYTEAFF. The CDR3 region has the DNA TGTGCCAGCAGCCTCGATCGGGGGTACACTGAAGCTTTCTTT.

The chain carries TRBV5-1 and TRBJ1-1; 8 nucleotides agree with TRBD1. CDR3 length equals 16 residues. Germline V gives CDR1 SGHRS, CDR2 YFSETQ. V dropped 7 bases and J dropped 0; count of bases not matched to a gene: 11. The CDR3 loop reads CASAMTGVDVNTEAFF. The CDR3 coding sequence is TGCGCCAGCGCAATGACAGGGGTGGACGTGAACACTGAAGCTTTCTTT.

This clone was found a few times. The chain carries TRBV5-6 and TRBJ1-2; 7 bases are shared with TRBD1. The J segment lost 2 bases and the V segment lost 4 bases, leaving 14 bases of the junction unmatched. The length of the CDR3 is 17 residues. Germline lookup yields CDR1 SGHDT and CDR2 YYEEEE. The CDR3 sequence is CASSRRPTGLINYGYTF. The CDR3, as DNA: TGTGCCAGCAGCCGCCGACCGACAGGGTTGATCAACTATGGCTACACCTTC.

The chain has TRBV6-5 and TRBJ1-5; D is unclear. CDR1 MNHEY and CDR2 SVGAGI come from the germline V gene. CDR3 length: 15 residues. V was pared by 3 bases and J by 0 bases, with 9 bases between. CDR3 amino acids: CASSYGVLSNQPQHF. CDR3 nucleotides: TGTGCCAGCAGTTATGGAGTTCTTAGCAATCAGCCCCAGCATTTT.

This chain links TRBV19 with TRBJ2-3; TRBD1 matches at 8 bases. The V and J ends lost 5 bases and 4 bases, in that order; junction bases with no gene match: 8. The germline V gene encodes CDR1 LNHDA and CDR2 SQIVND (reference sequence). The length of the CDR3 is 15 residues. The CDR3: CASSLQGARSDTQYF. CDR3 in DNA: TGTGCCAGTAGTCTGCAGGGGGCGCGTTCAGATACGCAGTATTTT.